This is a list of T cell receptor beta chains from one sample in a study of blood T cell repertoires in COVID-19. Profiling relied on immunoSEQ multiplex PCR, and the TCRdb table lists in-frame clones only, not all of them. This sample carries 70,000 or so clones, 65% to 85% of them seen once, and the ten largest clones take around 13%. The sequenced material came from peripheral blood. These receptors were collected from a man in his fifties or sixties with COVID-19, enrolled during active disease. Both conserved end residues are part of each CDR3. A D gene is named only where the DNA matches it firmly.

d_call j_call v_call cdr3_aa
TRBD1 TRBJ2-7 TRBV19 CASSRPTGTGFNEQYF
. TRBJ1-5 TRBV10-1 CASSGGLDQPQHF
. TRBJ2-5 TRBV5-6 CASSLVRGQETQYF
. TRBJ1-3 TRBV11-2 CASSRDSSGNTIYF
TRBD1 TRBJ2-1 TRBV6-5 CASSSDRAFNEQFF
TRBD2 TRBJ2-1 TRBV30 CAWSVTRSGTSSPTFF
TRBD1 TRBJ2-5 TRBV19 CASSRDRGWETQYF
TRBD2 TRBJ2-1 TRBV11-3 CASSGTSGFNEQFF
TRBD2 TRBJ2-3 TRBV11-2 CASSFGSGPFTDTQYF
TRBD1 TRBJ1-6 TRBV19 CASKPGGSYNSPLHF